The present T cell receptor beta chain was sequenced within a study of beta chain features in type 1 diabetes. V lost 1 base and J 7 bases, leaving 11 bases between the germline ends. This CDR3 region has 14 residues. Germline CDR1 LGHNA, CDR2 YSLEER. Cells sorted by CD45RO/CCR7/CD25/CD127/CD95/CD27 comprised CD4+ naive, central memory, regulatory and stem cell-like memory cells. The sample holds a few counts of this clone. Reverse transcription of all isolated RNA meant that expressed TCRB transcripts were sequenced. Roughly 3.6 million reads on average were seen across naive, central memory and regulatory T cell samples. The repertoire was sequenced with immunoSEQ multiplex PCR; TCRdb's copy has only in-frame clones and lacks some. The data contain about 900,000 clones, 15% to 20% of them singletons.

The TCR comes from a woman aged 18-29 years in good health. The rearrangement joins TRBV4-3 to TRBJ2-1, with a tentative D call TRBD2 (5 bases). Sequenced: naive CD4+ T cells from blood. The CDR3 reads CASSQVGSRNEQFF. The CDR3 region has the DNA TGCGCCAGCAGCCAAGTGGGGAGCCGGAATGAGCAGTTCTTC.